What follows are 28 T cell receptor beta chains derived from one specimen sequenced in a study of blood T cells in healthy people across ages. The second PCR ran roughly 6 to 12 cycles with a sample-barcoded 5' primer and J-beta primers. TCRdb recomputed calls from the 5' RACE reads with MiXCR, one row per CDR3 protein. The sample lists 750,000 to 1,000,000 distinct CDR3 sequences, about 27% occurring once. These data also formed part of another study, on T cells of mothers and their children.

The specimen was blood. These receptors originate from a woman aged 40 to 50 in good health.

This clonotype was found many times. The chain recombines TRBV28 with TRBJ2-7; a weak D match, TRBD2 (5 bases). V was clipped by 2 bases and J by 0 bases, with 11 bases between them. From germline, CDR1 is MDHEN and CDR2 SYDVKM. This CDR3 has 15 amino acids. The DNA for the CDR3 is TGTGCCAGCAGTTTACCCGGGATTGGCTCCTACGAGCAGTACTTC. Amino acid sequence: CASSLPGIGSYEQYF.

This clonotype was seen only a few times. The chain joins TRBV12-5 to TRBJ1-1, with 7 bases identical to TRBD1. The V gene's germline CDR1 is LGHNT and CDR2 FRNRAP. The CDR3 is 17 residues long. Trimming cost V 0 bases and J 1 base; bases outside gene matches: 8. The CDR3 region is CASGLVLGTEPNTEAFF. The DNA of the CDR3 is TGTGCTAGTGGTTTGGTACTTGGGACAGAGCCGAACACTGAAGCTTTCTTT. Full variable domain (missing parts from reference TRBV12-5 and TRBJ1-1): DARVTQTPRHKVTEMGQEVTMRCQPILGHNTVFWYRQTMMQGLELLAYFRNRAPLDDSGMPKDRFSAEMPDATLATLKIQPSEPRDSAVYFCASGLVLGTEPNTEAFFGQGTRLTVV.

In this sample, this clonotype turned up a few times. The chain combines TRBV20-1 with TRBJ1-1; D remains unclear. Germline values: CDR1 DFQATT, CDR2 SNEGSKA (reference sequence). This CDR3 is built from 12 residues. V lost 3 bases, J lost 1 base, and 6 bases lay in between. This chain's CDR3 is CSASRENTEAFF. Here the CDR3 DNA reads TGCAGTGCTAGTCGAGAGAACACTGAAGCTTTCTTT.

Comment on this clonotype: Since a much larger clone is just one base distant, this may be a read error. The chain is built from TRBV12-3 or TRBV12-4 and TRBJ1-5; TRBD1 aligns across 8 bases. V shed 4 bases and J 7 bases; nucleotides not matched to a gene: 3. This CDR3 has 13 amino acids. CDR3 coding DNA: TGTGCCAGCAGTTCATCAGGGGGCCAGCCCCAGCATTTT. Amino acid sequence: CASSSSGGQPQHF.

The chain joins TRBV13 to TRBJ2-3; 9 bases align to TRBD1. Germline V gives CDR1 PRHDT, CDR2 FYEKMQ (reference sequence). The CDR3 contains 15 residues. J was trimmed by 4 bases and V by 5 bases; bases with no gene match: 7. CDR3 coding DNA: TGTGCCAGCAGCCCGGACAGGGGAAAATCAGATACGCAGTATTTT. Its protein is CASSPDRGKSDTQYF. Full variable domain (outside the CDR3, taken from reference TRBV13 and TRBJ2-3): AAGVIQSPRHLIKEKRETATLKCYPIPRHDTVYWYQQGPGQDPQFLISFYEKMQSDKGSIPDRFSAQQFSDYHSELNMSSLELGDSALYFCASSPDRGKSDTQYFGPGTRLTVL.

The CDR3 coding sequence is TGTGCCAGCGCCGCTTGGGGAGCAGGGGAAAGGACTGAAGCTTTCTTT. Its protein product is CASAAWGAGERTEAFF. The chain combines TRBV7-9 with TRBJ1-1; a weak D match, TRBD1 (6 bases). The V gene lost 8 bases and the J gene lost 5 bases, with 24 bases spanning the gap. In germline, CDR1 is SEHNR, CDR2 FQNEAQ (reference sequence). This CDR3 has 16 amino acids.

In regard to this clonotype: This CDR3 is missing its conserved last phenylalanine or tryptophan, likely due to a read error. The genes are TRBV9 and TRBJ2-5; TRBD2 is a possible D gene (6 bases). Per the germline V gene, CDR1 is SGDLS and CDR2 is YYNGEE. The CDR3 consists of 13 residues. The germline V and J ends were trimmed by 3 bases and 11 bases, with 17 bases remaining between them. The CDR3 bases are TGTGCCAGCAGCGCGGGGACTCACCTCGGGCAGTACTGC. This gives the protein CASSAGTHLGQYC.

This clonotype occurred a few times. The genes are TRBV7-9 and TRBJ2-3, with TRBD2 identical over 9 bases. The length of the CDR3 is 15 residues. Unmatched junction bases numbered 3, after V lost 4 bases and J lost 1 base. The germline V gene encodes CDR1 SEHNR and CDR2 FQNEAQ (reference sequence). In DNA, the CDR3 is TGTGCCAGCAGCTCCGCTAGCGGGGGCACAGATACGCAGTATTTT. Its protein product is CASSSASGGTDTQYF.

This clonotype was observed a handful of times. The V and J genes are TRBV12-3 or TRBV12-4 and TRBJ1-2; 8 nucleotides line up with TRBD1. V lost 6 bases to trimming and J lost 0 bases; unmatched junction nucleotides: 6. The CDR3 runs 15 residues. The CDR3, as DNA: TGTGCCAGCAGGGGGGACAGGACCCCTAACTATGGCTACACCTTC. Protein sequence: CASRGDRTPNYGYTF.

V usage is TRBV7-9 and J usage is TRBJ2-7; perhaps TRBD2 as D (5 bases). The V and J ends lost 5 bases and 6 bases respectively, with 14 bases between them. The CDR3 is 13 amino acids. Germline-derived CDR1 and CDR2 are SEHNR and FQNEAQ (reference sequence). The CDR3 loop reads CASSPNFRGEQYF. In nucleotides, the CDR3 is TGTGCCAGCAGCCCGAATTTTCGGGGCGAGCAGTACTTC.

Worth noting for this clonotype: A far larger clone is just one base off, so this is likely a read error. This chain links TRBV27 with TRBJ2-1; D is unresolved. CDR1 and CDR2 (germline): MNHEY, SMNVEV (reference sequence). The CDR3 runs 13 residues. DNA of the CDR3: TGTGCCAGCAGTTTAAACTCCTGCAATGAGCAGTTCTTC. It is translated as CASSLNSCNEQFF.

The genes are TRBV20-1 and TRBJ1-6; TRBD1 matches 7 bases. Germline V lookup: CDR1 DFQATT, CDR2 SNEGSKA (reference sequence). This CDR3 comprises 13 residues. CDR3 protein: CRGRDSENSPLHF. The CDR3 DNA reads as TGCAGGGGGAGGGACAGCGAAAATTCACCCCTCCACTTT.

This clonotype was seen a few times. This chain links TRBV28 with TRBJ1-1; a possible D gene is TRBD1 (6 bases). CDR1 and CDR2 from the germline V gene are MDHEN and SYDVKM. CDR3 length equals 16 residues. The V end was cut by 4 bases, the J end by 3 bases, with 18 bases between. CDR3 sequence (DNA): TGTGCCAGCAGTTCCGGGGGGGCGCGGGGGTACACTGAAGCTTTCTTT. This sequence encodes CASSSGGARGYTEAFF.

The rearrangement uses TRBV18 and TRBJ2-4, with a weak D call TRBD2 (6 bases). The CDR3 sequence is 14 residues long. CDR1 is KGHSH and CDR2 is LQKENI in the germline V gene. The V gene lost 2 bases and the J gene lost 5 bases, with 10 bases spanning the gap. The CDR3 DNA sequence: TGTGCCAGCTCACCAATTACGGGGGAAAACATTCAGTACTTC. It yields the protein CASSPITGENIQYF.

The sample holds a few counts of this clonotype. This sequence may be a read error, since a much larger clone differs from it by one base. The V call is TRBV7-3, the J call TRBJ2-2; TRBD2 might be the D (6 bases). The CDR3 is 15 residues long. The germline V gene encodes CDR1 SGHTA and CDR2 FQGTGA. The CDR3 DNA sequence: TGTCCCAGCAGCCCAGGGACTGTGAACACCGGGGAGCTGTTTTTT. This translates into CPSSPGTVNTGELFF.

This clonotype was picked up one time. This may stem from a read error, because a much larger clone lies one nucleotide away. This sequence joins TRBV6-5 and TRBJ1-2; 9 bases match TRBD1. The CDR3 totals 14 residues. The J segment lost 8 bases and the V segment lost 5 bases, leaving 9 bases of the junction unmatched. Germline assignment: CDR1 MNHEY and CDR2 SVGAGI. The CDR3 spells CASSQGQGCRGYTF. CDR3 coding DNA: TGTGCCAGCAGTCAGGGACAGGGATGTCGCGGCTACACCTTC.

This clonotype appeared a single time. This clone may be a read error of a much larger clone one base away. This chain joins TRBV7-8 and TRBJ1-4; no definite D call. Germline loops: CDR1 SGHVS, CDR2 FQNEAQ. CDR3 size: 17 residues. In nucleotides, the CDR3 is TGTACCAGCAGCTTAGCAGATCGGGCAGCAACTAATGAAAAACTGTTTTTT. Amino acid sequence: CTSSLADRAATNEKLFF.

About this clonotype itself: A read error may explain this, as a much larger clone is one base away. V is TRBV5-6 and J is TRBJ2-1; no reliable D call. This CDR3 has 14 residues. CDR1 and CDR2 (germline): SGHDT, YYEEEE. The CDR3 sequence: CTSSLNNPANEQFF. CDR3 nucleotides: TGTACCAGCAGCTTAAATAACCCGGCCAATGAGCAGTTCTTC.

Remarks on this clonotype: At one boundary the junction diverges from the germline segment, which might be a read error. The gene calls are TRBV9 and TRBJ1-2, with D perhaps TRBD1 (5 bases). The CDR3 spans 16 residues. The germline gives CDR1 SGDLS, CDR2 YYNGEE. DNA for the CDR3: TGTGCCAGCAGCGCCCCGTTTTCAGAGCGGGACTATGGTTACACCTTC. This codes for CASSAPFSERDYGYTF.

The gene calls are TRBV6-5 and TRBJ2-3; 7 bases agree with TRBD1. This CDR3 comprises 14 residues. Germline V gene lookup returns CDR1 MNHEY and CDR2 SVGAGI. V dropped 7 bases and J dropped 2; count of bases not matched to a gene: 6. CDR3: CASKSGTATDTQYF. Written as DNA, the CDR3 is TGTGCCAGCAAATCCGGGACAGCCACAGATACGCAGTATTTT.

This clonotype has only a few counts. The CDR3 DNA reads TGTGCCAGCAGCTTAAGGACTAACCAAGAGACCCAGTACTTC. Its protein is CASSLRTNQETQYF. The rearrangement links TRBV5-6 to TRBJ2-5, with D possibly TRBD2 on 6 matching bases. Germline-derived CDR1 and CDR2 are SGHDT and YYEEEE. There are 14 residues in the CDR3. Trimming took 2 bases from V and 0 from J, leaving 8 bases between them.

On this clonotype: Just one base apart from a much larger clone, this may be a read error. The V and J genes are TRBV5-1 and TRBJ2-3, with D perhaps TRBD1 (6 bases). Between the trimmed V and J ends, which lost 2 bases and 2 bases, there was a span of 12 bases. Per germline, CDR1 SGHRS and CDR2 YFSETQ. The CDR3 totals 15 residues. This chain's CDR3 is CASSFDRPYTDTQYF. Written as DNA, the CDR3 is TGCGCCAGCAGCTTTGACAGGCCATACACAGATACGCAGTATTTT.

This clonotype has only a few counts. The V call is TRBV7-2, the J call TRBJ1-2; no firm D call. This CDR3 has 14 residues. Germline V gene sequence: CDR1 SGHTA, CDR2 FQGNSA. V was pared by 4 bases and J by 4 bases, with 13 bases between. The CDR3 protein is CASSSGSPSYGYTF. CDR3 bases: TGTGCCAGCAGCTCCGGTTCTCCCTCCTATGGCTACACCTTC.

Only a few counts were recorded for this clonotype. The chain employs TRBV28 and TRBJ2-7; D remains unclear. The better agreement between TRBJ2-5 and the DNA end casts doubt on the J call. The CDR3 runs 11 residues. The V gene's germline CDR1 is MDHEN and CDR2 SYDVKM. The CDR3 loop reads CASRWGATQYF. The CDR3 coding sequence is TGTGCCAGCAGGTGGGGTGCGACCCAGTACTTC.

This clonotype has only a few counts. CDR3 sequence reads: CASRRTGSPGNTIYF. The DNA for the CDR3 is TGTGCCAGCAGGCGTACAGGGTCCCCTGGAAACACCATATATTTT. The V and J genes are TRBV6-5 and TRBJ1-3; TRBD1 might be the D (6 bases). V lost 6 bases, J lost 2 bases, and 14 bases lay in between. Germline V gene lookup returns CDR1 MNHEY and CDR2 SVGAGI. The CDR3 loop spans 15 amino acids.

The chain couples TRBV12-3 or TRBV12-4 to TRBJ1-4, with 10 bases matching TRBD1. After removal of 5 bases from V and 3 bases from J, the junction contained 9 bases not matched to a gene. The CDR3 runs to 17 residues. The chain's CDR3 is CASSRRTGGMANEKLFF. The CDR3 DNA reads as TGTGCCAGCAGTCGAAGGACAGGGGGTATGGCTAATGAAAAACTGTTTTTT.

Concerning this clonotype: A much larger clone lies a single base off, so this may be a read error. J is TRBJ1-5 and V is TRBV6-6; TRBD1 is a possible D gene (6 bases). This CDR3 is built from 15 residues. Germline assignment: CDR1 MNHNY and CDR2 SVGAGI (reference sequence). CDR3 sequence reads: CASSYSTGQNQPRHF. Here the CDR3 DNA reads TGTGCCAGCAGTTACTCGACAGGACAGAATCAGCCCCGGCATTTT.

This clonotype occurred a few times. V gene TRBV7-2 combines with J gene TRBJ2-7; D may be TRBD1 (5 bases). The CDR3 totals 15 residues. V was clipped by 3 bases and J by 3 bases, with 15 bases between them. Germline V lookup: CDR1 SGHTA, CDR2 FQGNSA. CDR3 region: CASSFDRARVYEQYF. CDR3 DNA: TGTGCCAGCAGCTTTGACAGAGCCCGGGTCTACGAGCAGTACTTC.